Presented here are 21 T cell receptor beta chains from one specimen sequenced in a study of T-cell memory formation after mild COVID-19. TCRdb reanalysed the 5' RACE reads using MiXCR and keeps one entry per CDR3 protein. The sample has 250,000 to 300,000 distinct CDR3 sequences; around 15% are singletons. Sequences were obtained from PBMCs or a T cell subset sorted from them (not recorded which). These receptors originate from a man in his late teens or twenties who had mild COVID-19 (a few samples of this study predate the infection). Cell type and time point are not known.

The chain joins TRBV7-2 to TRBJ2-1; D is unclear. Trimming took 5 bases from V and 8 from J, leaving 10 bases between them. The length of the CDR3 is 12 residues. The germline V gene has CDR1 SGHTA and CDR2 FQGNSA. CDR3 in DNA: TGTGCCAGCAGCCAGACGGGCTATGAGCAGTTCTTC. This codes for CASSQTGYEQFF. Full variable domain (outside the CDR3, taken from reference TRBV7-2 and TRBJ2-1): GAGVSQSPSNKVTEKGKDVELRCDPISGHTALYWYRQSLGQGLEFLIYFQGNSAPDKSGLPSDRFSAERTGGSVSTLTIQRTQQEDSAVYLCASSQTGYEQFFGPGTRLTVL.

This clonotype was picked up many times. The chain uses TRBV4-3 and TRBJ1-6, with D tentatively TRBD1 (6 bases). Per the germline V gene, CDR1 is LGHNA and CDR2 is YSLEER. The germline V and J ends were trimmed by 6 bases and 9 bases, with 15 bases remaining between them. The length of the CDR3 is 14 residues. CDR3 nucleotide sequence: TGCGCCAGCAGTTTACAGGGAGGTGGTTCACCCCTCCACTTT. Protein product: CASSLQGGGSPLHF.

This clonotype showed up just a few times. The chain couples TRBV7-2 to TRBJ2-3, with 8 bases aligning to TRBD2. V lost 5 bases to trimming and J lost 2 bases; unmatched junction nucleotides: 12. This CDR3 comprises 17 residues. Germline assignment: CDR1 SGHTA and CDR2 FQGNSA. The CDR3 nucleotides are TGTGCCAGCAGCCCGGGGCCGGGGGGGACACTCACAGATACGCAGTATTTT. It encodes CASSPGPGGTLTDTQYF.

This clonotype was seen only a few times. The chain recombines TRBV7-2 with TRBJ1-2; 12 positions match TRBD1. Germline trimming cut 5 bases from V and 4 bases from J; bases unmatched to any gene: 11. The CDR3 covers 17 residues. Germline V lookup: CDR1 SGHTA, CDR2 FQGNSA. The CDR3 protein is CASSAGGQGATLYGYTF. The CDR3 DNA reads TGTGCCAGCAGCGCAGGGGGACAGGGGGCGACTCTCTATGGCTACACCTTC. The full variable domain, completed using reference TRBV7-2 and TRBJ1-2, is GAGVSQSPSNKVTEKGKDVELRCDPISGHTALYWYRQSLGQGLEFLIYFQGNSAPDKSGLPSDRFSAERTGGSVSTLTIQRTQQEDSAVYLCASSAGGQGATLYGYTFGSGTRLTVV.

The chain links TRBV6-5 to TRBJ2-2, with D perhaps being TRBD1 or TRBD2 (5 bases each). V was clipped by 8 bases and J by 1 base, with 11 bases between them. The V gene's germline CDR1 is MNHEY and CDR2 SVGAGI. The CDR3 has 14 amino acids. CDR3 DNA: TGTGCCAGCGGGACCGATATGAACACCGGGGAGCTGTTTTTT. It translates to CASGTDMNTGELFF.

The V call is TRBV20-1, the J call TRBJ1-2; D might be TRBD1 (6 bases). Germline values: CDR1 DFQATT, CDR2 SNEGSKA (reference sequence). The V gene lost 3 bases and the J gene lost 8 bases, with 19 bases spanning the gap. The CDR3 runs to 14 residues. CDR3 DNA: TGCAGTGCTAGGAGCACACCGGGACATGGGGGCTACACCTTC. This codes for CSARSTPGHGGYTF.

The V and J genes are TRBV6-5 and TRBJ2-3; 8 bases agree with TRBD1. V dropped 7 bases and J dropped 4; count of bases not matched to a gene: 10. There are 15 residues in the CDR3. The germline V gene has CDR1 MNHEY and CDR2 SVGAGI. The CDR3 loop reads CASTTGVSLADTQYF. For the CDR3, the DNA is TGTGCCAGCACGACAGGGGTCAGCCTCGCAGATACGCAGTATTTT.

This clonotype has a handful of counts. This chain links TRBV7-3 with TRBJ2-5, with D uncertain. This CDR3 contains 16 residues. Germline CDR1 SGHTA, CDR2 FQGTGA. Trimming removed 1 base from V and 3 bases from J, with 15 bases in between. The DNA of the CDR3 is TGTGCCAGCAGCTTAAGGTCGTTAGGGCCCAAAGAGACCCAGTACTTC. As protein: CASSLRSLGPKETQYF.

The chain carries TRBV4-3 and TRBJ1-4; the D gene is possibly TRBD1 (5 bases). The germline V gene has CDR1 LGHNA and CDR2 YSLEER. V shed 0 bases and J shed 7 bases, with 6 bases lying between them. The CDR3 is 13 amino acids. The CDR3, as DNA: TGCGCCAGCAGCCAAGATAGGGGTGAAAAACTGTTTTTT. It yields the protein CASSQDRGEKLFF.

V and J are TRBV6-5 and TRBJ2-7, with D perhaps given as TRBD1 or TRBD2 (5 bases each). Germline CDR1 is MNHEY and CDR2 is SVGAGI. The CDR3 is 15 residues long. Trimming pared 6 bases from V and 2 bases from J, leaving 17 bases between. DNA of the CDR3: TGTGCCAGCAGGCACTGGGACGGAACCCCCTACGAGCAGTACTTC. Translation: CASRHWDGTPYEQYF.

The chain employs TRBV5-1 and TRBJ2-3; D unclear. CDR3 size: 15 residues. Looked up from germline, CDR1 is SGHRS and CDR2 is YFSETQ. Trimming took 0 bases from V and 0 from J, leaving 8 bases between them. The CDR3 region is CASSLAASSTDTQYF. The CDR3 nucleotides read TGCGCCAGCAGCTTGGCAGCATCTAGCACAGATACGCAGTATTTT. Based on the CDR3 plus reference TRBV5-1 and TRBJ2-3, the full variable domain is KAGVTQTPRYLIKTRGQQVTLSCSPISGHRSVSWYQQTPGQGLQFLFEYFSETQRNKGNFPGRFSGRQFSNSRSEMNVSTLELGDSALYLCASSLAASSTDTQYFGPGTRLTVL.

The chain has TRBV24-1 and TRBJ2-5; 11 bases are a match to TRBD2. J lost 4 bases, V lost 0 bases, and 3 bases had no gene match. Germline CDR1 KGHDR, CDR2 SFDVKD. The CDR3 runs 16 residues. CDR3 in amino acids: CATSDLASGGRETQYF. In DNA, the CDR3 is TGTGCCACCAGTGATTTGGCTAGCGGGGGGAGAGAGACCCAGTACTTC.

This clonotype has a handful of counts. V and J are TRBV7-2 and TRBJ1-1; TRBD1 matches at 7 bases. Per germline, CDR1 SGHTA and CDR2 FQGNSA. CDR3 length equals 13 residues. The V and J ends lost 4 bases and 9 bases, in that order; junction bases with no gene match: 8. The chain's CDR3 is CASSYRDRNQAFF. In DNA, the CDR3 is TGTGCCAGCAGCTACCGGGACAGAAACCAAGCTTTCTTT. Variable domain in full (rest from reference TRBV7-2 and TRBJ1-1): GAGVSQSPSNKVTEKGKDVELRCDPISGHTALYWYRQSLGQGLEFLIYFQGNSAPDKSGLPSDRFSAERTGGSVSTLTIQRTQQEDSAVYLCASSYRDRNQAFFGQGTRLTVV.

This clonotype was observed a few times. This rearrangement joins TRBV30 to TRBJ1-1; D remains ambiguous. The CDR3 has 12 residues. CDR1 and CDR2 (germline): GTSNPN, SVGIG (reference sequence). Trimming removed 0 bases at V and 5 bases at J, with 7 bases between. The CDR3 is CAWSVAWTEAFF. The CDR3 DNA follows: TGTGCCTGGAGTGTTGCGTGGACTGAAGCTTTCTTT.

The CDR3 DNA sequence: TGCAGCGTTTGTGGGGCACCTAATGAAAAACTGTTTTTT. Its protein product is CSVCGAPNEKLFF. This rearrangement joins TRBV29-1 to TRBJ1-4, with D possibly TRBD1 on 5 matching bases. Germline CDR1 reads SQVTM; CDR2 reads ANQGSEA. There are 13 residues in the CDR3. Between the trimmed V and J ends, which lost 5 bases and 3 bases, there was a span of 10 bases. The full variable domain, completed using reference TRBV29-1 and TRBJ1-4, is SAVISQKPSRDICQRGTSLTIQCQVDSQVTMMFWYRQQPGQSLTLIATANQGSEATYESGFVIDKFPISRPNLTFSTLTVSNMSPEDSSIYLCSVCGAPNEKLFFGSGTQLSVL.

This clonotype was seen ten or more times. The chain joins TRBV5-5 to TRBJ2-3, with no clear D. CDR3 size: 14 residues. V was cut by 4 bases and J by 3 bases, with 12 bases left in between. The germline V gene encodes CDR1 SGHKS and CDR2 YYEKEE (reference sequence). The CDR3 reads CASSLPLMTDTQYF. The DNA for the CDR3 is TGTGCCAGCAGCCTACCTCTAATGACAGATACGCAGTATTTT.

Many counts were recorded for this clonotype. The rearrangement joins TRBV12-3 or TRBV12-4 to TRBJ2-3; 7 bases align to TRBD2. The CDR3 runs 15 residues. The ends lost 8 bases at V and 2 bases at J; junction bases unmatched: 10. CDR3 sequence (DNA): TGTGCCAGCTCCCTGGGAGGGACCCTCACAGATACGCAGTATTTT. Translating it yields CASSLGGTLTDTQYF.

The CDR3: CASRQGADSPLHF. DNA of the CDR3: TGTGCCAGCAGACAGGGGGCGGATTCACCCCTCCACTTT. The chain is built from TRBV11-2 and TRBJ1-6; TRBD1 matches 9 bases. The CDR3 length is 13 residues. Germline V gene lookup returns CDR1 SGHAT and CDR2 FQNNGV. Unmatched junction bases numbered 2, after V lost 6 bases and J lost 8 bases.

The chain links TRBV11-3 to TRBJ2-1, with D tentatively TRBD2 (6 bases). Trimming left V 2 bases short and J 6 bases short, with 14 bases between. There are 15 residues in the CDR3. Germline V CDR1 and CDR2: SGHNT, YENEEA. CDR3 in DNA: TGTGCCAGCAGCTTAATAGGAGGGGCCGGCAATGAGCAGTTCTTC. This sequence encodes CASSLIGGAGNEQFF.

This clonotype was counted between two and nine times. At one of its ends the junction is not consistent with the germline gene, which may arise from a read error. The gene calls are TRBV5-1 and TRBJ2-7, with D possibly being TRBD2 (6 bases). Germline CDR1 reads SGHRS; CDR2 reads YFSETQ. CDR3 length: 15 residues. The CDR3 sequence is CASSPRGGRSYEQYF. The CDR3 coding sequence is TGCGCCAGCAGCCCCCGCGGAGGGAGGTCCTATGAGCAGTACTTC. Looking up the rest from reference TRBV5-1 and TRBJ2-7 gives the full variable domain: KAGVTQTPRYLIKTRGQQVTLSCSPISGHRSVSWYQQTPGQGLQFLFEYFSETQRNKGNFPGRFSGRQFSNSRSEMNVSTLELGDSALYLCASSPRGGRSYEQYFGPGTRLTVT.

The chain has TRBV7-2 and TRBJ1-5; perhaps TRBD1 as D (5 bases). Trimming left V 2 bases short and J 4 bases short, with 9 bases between. Germline V CDR1 and CDR2: SGHTA, FQGNSA. The CDR3 covers 14 residues. CDR3 sequence (DNA): TGTGCCAGCAGCTTACAGGGAGGGAATCAGCCCCAGCATTTT. As protein: CASSLQGGNQPQHF.